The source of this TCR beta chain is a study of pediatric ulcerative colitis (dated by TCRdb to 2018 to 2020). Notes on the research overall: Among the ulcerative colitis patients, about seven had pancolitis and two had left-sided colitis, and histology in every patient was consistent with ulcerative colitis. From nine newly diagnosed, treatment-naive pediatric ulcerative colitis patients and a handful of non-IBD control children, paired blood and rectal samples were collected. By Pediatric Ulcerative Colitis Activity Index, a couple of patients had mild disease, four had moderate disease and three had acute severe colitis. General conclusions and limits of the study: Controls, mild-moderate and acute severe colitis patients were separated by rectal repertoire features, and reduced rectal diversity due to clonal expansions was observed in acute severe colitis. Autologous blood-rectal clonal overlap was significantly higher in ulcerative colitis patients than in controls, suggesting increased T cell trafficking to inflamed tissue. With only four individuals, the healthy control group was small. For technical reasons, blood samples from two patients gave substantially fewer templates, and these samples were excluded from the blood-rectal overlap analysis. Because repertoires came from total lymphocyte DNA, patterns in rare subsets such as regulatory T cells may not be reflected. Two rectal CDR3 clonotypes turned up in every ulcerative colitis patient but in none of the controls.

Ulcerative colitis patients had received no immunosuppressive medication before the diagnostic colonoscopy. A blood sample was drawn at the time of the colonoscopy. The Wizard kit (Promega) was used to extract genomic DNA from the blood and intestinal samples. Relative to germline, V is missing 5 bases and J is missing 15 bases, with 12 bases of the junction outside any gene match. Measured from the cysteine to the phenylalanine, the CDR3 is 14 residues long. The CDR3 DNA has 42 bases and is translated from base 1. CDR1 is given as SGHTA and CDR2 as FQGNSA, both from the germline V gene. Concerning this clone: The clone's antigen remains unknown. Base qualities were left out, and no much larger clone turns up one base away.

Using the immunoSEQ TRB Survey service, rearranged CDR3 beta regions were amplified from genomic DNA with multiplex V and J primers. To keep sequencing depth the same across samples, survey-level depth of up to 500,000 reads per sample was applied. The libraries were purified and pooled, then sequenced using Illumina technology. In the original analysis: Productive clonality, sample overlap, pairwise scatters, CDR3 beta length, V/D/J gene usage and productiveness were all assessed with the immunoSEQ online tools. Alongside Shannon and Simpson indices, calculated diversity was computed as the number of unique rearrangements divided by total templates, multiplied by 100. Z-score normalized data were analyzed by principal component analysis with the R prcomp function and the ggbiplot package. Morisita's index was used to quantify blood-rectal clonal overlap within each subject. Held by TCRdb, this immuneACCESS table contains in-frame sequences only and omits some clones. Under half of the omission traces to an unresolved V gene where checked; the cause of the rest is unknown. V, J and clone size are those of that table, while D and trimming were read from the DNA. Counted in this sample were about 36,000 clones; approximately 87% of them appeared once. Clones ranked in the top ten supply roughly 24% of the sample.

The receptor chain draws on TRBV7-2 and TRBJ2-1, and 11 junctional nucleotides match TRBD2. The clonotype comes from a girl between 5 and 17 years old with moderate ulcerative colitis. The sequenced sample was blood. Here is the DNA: TGTGCCAGCAGCAGAGCTCTAGCGGGAGGTGACCTGTTCTTC. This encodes CASSRALAGGDLFF.